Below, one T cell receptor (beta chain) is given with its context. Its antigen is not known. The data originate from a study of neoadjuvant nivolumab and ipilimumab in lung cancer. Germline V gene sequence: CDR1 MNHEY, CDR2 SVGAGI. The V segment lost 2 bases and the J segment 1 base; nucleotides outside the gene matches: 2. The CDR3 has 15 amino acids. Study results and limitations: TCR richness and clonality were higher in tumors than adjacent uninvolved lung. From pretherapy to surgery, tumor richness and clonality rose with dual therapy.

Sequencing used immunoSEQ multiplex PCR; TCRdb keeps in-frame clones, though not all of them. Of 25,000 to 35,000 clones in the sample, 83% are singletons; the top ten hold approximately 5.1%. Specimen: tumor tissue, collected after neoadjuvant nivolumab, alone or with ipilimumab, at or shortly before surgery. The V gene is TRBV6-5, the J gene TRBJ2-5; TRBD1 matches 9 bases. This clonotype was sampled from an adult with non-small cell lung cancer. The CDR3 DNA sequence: TGTGCCAGCAGTTACGGGACAGGGACCCAAGAGACCCAGTACTTC. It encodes CASSYGTGTQETQYF.